The clone carrying this TCR beta chain was observed a handful of times. This sample stems from a study of patients and donors after allogeneic stem cell transplantation. The CDR3 runs to 14 residues. The V end was cut by 6 bases, the J end by 8 bases, with 15 bases between. Germline V CDR1 and CDR2: SGHKS, YYEKEE (reference sequence). Using its own MiXCR run on the RT-PCR reads, TCRdb lists one record per CDR3 protein. The repertoire consists of roughly 940,000 distinct CDR3 sequences, with roughly 18% occurring once and the leading ten covering around 6%. The source is a human donor who was either an allogeneic HSCT recipient or a stem cell or donor lymphocyte infusion donor (not recorded which). It is not recorded whose cells these are; they may come from a transplant donor. Sequences were obtained from blood, either unsorted or a sorted T cell fraction (not recorded which). This chain connects TRBV5-5 to TRBJ1-6; D not resolved. CDR3 DNA sequence: TGTGCCAGCAATTCCCTCGGGTGGGATTCACCCCTCCACTTT. Translation gives CASNSLGWDSPLHF.